This TCR beta chain was sequenced during a study of persistence of HIV-infected CD4 T cells. As for the study in general: Multiple blood draws of up to about 180 mL, except a couple of donors with single leukapheresis. Points from the study as a whole: Bulk TCR data could not be restricted to HIV-1-infected CMV-responding cells.

The libraries were made with immunoSEQ version 4 in survey mode. Genomic DNA was diluted to about 9.4 ng/uL, up to about 1 ug per sample. Generated by immunoSEQ multiplex PCR, the TCRdb table keeps only in-frame clones and is missing some. The sample has under 50,000 clones; more than 80% are singletons. Cells were stimulated nonspecifically with anti-CD3/anti-CD28 magnetic beads. CD4+ T cells upregulating both CD40 ligand and CD69 were sorted as responding cells. This clone has a single count. Its specificity is not known. V dropped 0 bases and J dropped 3; count of bases not matched to a gene: 5. The germline V gene has CDR1 SGDLS and CDR2 YYNGEE. There are 15 residues in the CDR3.

V gene TRBV9 combines with J gene TRBJ1-1; 7 nucleotides agree with TRBD1. This TCR derives from an adult woman with HIV who was CMV-seropositive. This material consisted of CD4+ T cells sorted from PBMCs after roughly 17-hour stimulation, taken from a patient who received antiretroviral therapy. CDR3 region: CASSVGTGWDTEAFF. CDR3 bases: TGTGCCAGCAGCGTAGGGACAGGCTGGGACACTGAAGCTTTCTTT.